This entry lists 12 T cell receptor beta chains sequenced from one sample in a study of tumor-infiltrating lymphocytes in localized non-small cell lung cancer. The method was immunoSEQ multiplex PCR; TCRdb's version includes in-frame clones alone and lacks a portion of them. The table records 15,000 or so clones, approximately 49% of them present only once. Sequenced sample: lung tumor tissue. Receptor source: a human donor with non-small cell lung cancer.

The V gene is TRBV7-8, the J gene TRBJ2-7, with 9 bases that match TRBD2. Germline V gene lookup returns CDR1 SGHVS and CDR2 FQNEAQ. CDR3 length: 15 amino acids. Unmatched junction bases numbered 5, after V lost 2 bases and J lost 3 bases. The CDR3 region is CASSLMAAGGYEQYF. The CDR3 DNA is TGTGCCAGCAGCTTAATGGCAGCGGGGGGCTACGAGCAGTACTTC.

The chain uses TRBV6-5 and TRBJ2-7; D gene unclear. This CDR3 spans 14 amino acids. Trimming shortened V by 5 bases and J by 2 bases, and 13 bases separated the two germline ends. Looked up from germline, CDR1 is MNHEY and CDR2 is SVGAGI. The CDR3 sequence is CASSTRGRPYEQYF. DNA of the CDR3: TGTGCCAGCAGTACCCGAGGCAGACCCTACGAGCAGTACTTC.

This clone showed up many times. This rearrangement joins TRBV28 to TRBJ1-2; D not resolved. The CDR3 contains 10 residues. CDR1 MDHEN and CDR2 SYDVKM come from the germline V gene. The germline V and J ends were trimmed by 6 bases and 8 bases, with 7 bases remaining between them. The CDR3 reads CASSHQGYTF. The CDR3 nucleotides read TGTGCCAGCAGCCACCAGGGCTACACCTTC.

V is TRBV27 and J is TRBJ1-6, with D maybe TRBD1 (5 bases). Germline V lookup: CDR1 MNHEY, CDR2 SMNVEV (reference sequence). The CDR3 is 14 amino acids. The V end lost 5 bases, the J end lost 8 bases, and 13 bases lay between the germline ends. CDR3: CASSPEDTYSPLHF. CDR3 nucleotides: TGTGCCAGCAGTCCAGAGGACACATATTCACCCCTCCACTTT.

This chain uses TRBV27 with TRBJ2-5, with 8 bases identical to TRBD2. J gave up 7 bases and V 2 bases, and 9 bases lay outside the gene matches. The CDR3 has 15 amino acids. From germline, CDR1 is MNHEY and CDR2 SMNVEV (reference sequence). DNA of the CDR3: TGTGCCAGCAGTTTACTAGCGGGCGACCGGGGGACCCAGTACTTC. Protein: CASSLLAGDRGTQYF.

This clone was detected many times. The chain combines TRBV2 with TRBJ1-1; 7 nucleotides align to TRBD1. CDR3 length equals 15 residues. Per germline, CDR1 SNHLY and CDR2 FYNNEI. V lost 6 bases and J lost 3; bases outside the gene matches: 10. The CDR3 DNA follows: TGTGCCAGCAGCAAGACAGGGATGAGGTACACTGAAGCTTTCTTT. This sequence encodes CASSKTGMRYTEAFF.

The chain carries TRBV7-3 and TRBJ2-1; D is unclear. Between the trimmed V and J ends, which lost 1 base and 9 bases, there was a span of 13 bases. The CDR3 extends over 14 amino acids. Germline assignment: CDR1 SGHTA and CDR2 FQGTGA. The CDR3 DNA sequence: TGTGCCAGCAGCTTAAATCCCGGTCTCGGTGAGCAGTTCTTC. Residues: CASSLNPGLGEQFF.

The chain carries TRBV19 and TRBJ1-2; 7 bases align to TRBD1. The CDR3 consists of 14 residues. The V segment lost 4 bases and the J segment 8 bases; nucleotides outside the gene matches: 10. Germline-derived CDR1 and CDR2 are LNHDA and SQIVND (reference sequence). The chain's CDR3 is CASSTLQGPLGYTF. The CDR3 region has the DNA TGTGCCAGTAGTACCCTACAGGGGCCCTTGGGCTACACCTTC.

This chain joins TRBV6-4 and TRBJ2-7; D uncertain. The CDR3 is 13 residues long. The V end lost 4 bases, the J end lost 2 bases, and 9 bases lay between the germline ends. Germline V lookup: CDR1 MRHNA, CDR2 SNTAGT. CDR3 bases: TGTGCCAGCAGTGTCCTGAATGCCTACGAGCAGTACTTC. It encodes CASSVLNAYEQYF.

This clone has a handful of counts. This chain connects TRBV7-6 to TRBJ1-1, with D perhaps matching TRBD1 (6 bases). V lost 5 bases and J 1 base, leaving 8 bases between the germline ends. Germline loops: CDR1 SGHVS, CDR2 FNYEAQ. This CDR3 is 13 amino acids long. The CDR3 nucleotides are TGTGCCAGCAGCCAGACAGGGAACACTGAAGCTTTCTTT. It is translated as CASSQTGNTEAFF.

The chain joins TRBV14 to TRBJ2-1; 13 nucleotides match TRBD2. CDR1 and CDR2 from the germline V gene are SGHDN and FVKESK. J lost 9 bases, V lost 3 bases, and 8 bases had no gene match. There are 16 residues in the CDR3. CDR3 amino acids: CASSHYTSGGAFEQFF. The CDR3 DNA reads as TGTGCCAGCAGCCACTATACTAGCGGGGGGGCTTTTGAGCAGTTCTTC.

Turning to this clone: A much larger clonotype is one base distant, so this may be a read error. The V call is TRBV30, the J call TRBJ1-6, with TRBD1 as a possible D gene (5 bases). CDR1 GTSNPN and CDR2 SVGIG come from the germline V gene (reference sequence). The CDR3 sequence is 13 residues long. This CDR3 reads CAWRQAPRTPLYF. CDR3 sequence (DNA): TGTGCCTGGAGACAGGCCCCTAGGACACCCCTCTACTTT.